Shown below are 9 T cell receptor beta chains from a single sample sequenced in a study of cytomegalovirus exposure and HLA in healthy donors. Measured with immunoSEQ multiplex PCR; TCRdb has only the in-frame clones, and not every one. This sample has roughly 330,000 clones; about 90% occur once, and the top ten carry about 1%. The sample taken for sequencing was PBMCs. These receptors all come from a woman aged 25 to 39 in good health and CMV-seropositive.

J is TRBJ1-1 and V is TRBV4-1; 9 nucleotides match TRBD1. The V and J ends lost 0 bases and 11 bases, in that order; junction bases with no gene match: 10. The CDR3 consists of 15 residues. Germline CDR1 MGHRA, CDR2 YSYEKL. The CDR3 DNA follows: TGCGCCAGCAGCCAAGAAACAGGGGGCGGGTTATGGGCTTTCTTT. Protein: CASSQETGGGLWAFF.

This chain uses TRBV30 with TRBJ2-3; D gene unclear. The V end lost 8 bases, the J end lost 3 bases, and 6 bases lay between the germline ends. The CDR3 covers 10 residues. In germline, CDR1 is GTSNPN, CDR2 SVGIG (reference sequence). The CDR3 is CALVTDTQYF. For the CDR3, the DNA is TGTGCCCTGGTGACAGATACGCAGTATTTT.

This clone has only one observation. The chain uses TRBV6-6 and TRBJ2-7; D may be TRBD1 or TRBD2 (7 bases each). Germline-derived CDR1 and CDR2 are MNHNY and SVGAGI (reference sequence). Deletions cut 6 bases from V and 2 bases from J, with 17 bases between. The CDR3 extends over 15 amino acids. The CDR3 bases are TGTGCCAGCAGGGACCCAGGGGGGGTGACCTACGAGCAGTACTTC. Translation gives CASRDPGGVTYEQYF.

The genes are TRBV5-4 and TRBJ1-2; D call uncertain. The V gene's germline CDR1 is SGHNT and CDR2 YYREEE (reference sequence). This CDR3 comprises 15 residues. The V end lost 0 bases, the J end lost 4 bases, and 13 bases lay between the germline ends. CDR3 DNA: TGTGCCAGCAGCTTGGGAGGGCTCGATAGCTATGGCTACACCTTC. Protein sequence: CASSLGGLDSYGYTF.

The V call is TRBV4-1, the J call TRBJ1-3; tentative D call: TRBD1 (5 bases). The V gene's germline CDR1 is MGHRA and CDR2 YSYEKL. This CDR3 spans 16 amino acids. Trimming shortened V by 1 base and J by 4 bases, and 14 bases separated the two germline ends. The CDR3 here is CASSQVARGRGNTIYF. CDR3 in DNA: TGCGCCAGCAGCCAAGTGGCACGGGGCCGGGGAAACACCATATATTTT.

In DNA form, the CDR3 reads TGTGCCAGCATGCCACTAGCGGCCTCCTACGAGCAGTACTTC. Its protein product is CASMPLAASYEQYF. J is TRBJ2-7 and V is TRBV7-9; 8 bases align to TRBD2. The CDR3 is made up of 14 amino acids. Losses at the gene ends were 7 bases for V and 0 bases for J; bases not matched to a gene: 5. From germline, CDR1 is SEHNR and CDR2 FQNEAQ (reference sequence).

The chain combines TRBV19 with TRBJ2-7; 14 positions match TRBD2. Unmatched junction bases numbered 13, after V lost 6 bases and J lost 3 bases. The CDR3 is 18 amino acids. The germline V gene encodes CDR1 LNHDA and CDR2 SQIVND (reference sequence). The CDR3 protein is CASRGSPGTSGSSYEQYF. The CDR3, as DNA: TGTGCCAGTAGGGGTTCACCCGGGACTAGCGGGAGCAGCTACGAGCAGTACTTC.

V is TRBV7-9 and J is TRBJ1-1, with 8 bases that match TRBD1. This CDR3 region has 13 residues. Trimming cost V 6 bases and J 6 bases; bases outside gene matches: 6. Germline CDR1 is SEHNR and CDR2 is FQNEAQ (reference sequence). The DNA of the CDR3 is TGTGCCAGCAGGTACTTACAGGGGGCTGAAGCTTTCTTT. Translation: CASRYLQGAEAFF.

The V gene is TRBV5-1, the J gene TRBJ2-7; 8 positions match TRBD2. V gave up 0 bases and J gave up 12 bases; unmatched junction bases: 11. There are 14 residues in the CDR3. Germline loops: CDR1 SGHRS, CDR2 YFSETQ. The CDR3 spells CASSLGTSLKVSYF. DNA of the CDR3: TGCGCCAGCAGCTTGGGGACTAGCTTAAAGGTGTCGTACTTC. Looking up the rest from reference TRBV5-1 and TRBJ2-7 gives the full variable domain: KAGVTQTPRYLIKTRGQQVTLSCSPISGHRSVSWYQQTPGQGLQFLFEYFSETQRNKGNFPGRFSGRQFSNSRSEMNVSTLELGDSALYLCASSLGTSLKVSYFGPGTRLTVT.